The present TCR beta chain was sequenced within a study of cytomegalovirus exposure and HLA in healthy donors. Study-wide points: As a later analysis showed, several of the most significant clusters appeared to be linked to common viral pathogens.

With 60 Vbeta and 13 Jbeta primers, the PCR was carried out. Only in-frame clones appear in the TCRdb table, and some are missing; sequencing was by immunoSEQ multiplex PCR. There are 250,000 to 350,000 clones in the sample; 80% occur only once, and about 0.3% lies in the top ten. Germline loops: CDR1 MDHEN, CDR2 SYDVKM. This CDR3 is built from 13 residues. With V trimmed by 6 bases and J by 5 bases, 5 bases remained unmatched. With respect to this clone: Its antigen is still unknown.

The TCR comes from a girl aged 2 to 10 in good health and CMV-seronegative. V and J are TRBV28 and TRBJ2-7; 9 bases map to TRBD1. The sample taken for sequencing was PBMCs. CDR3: CASRWDRDHEQYF. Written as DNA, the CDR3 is TGTGCCAGCAGGTGGGACAGGGACCACGAGCAGTACTTC.